A single sample gave rise to the 20 T cell receptor beta chains below, sequenced in a study of cytomegalovirus exposure and HLA in healthy donors. Use of 60 Vbeta and 13 Jbeta primers characterized the PCR. This table comes from immunoSEQ multiplex PCR, and its TCRdb copy is limited to in-frame clones, with some not included. The sample includes about 55,000 clones. The sample taken for sequencing was PBMCs. The receptors were gathered from a woman aged 55 to 70 in good health and CMV-seropositive.

This sequence joins TRBV19 and TRBJ2-7, with a weak D call TRBD2 (6 bases). Germline CDR1 and CDR2: LNHDA and SQIVND (reference sequence). This CDR3 has 15 residues. Trimming removed 3 bases from V and 3 bases from J, with 15 bases in between. CDR3 nucleotides: TGTGCCAGTAGTATCGGGGGAGGCCACAACTACGAGCAGTACTTC. This translates into CASSIGGGHNYEQYF.

The V gene is TRBV7-8, the J gene TRBJ1-4; 8 positions match TRBD1. Germline V lookup: CDR1 SGHVS, CDR2 FQNEAQ. The V gene end was trimmed by 3 bases and the J gene end by 2 bases; junction bases not matched to a gene: 5. This CDR3 region has 16 residues. CDR3 nucleotides: TGTGCCAGCAGCTTTCTACAGGGGGGGACTAATGAAAAACTGTTTTTT. Protein: CASSFLQGGTNEKLFF.

The V gene is TRBV4-1, the J gene TRBJ1-3, with 7 positions matching TRBD1. After removal of 5 bases from V and 4 bases from J, the junction contained 17 bases not matched to a gene. CDR3 length: 18 residues. Germline V gives CDR1 MGHRA, CDR2 YSYEKL. DNA of the CDR3: TGCGCCAGCAGCACAAGCAAAGAACCGACAGGGTTCGGAAACACCATATATTTT. Its translation: CASSTSKEPTGFGNTIYF.

The rearrangement uses TRBV5-1 and TRBJ2-7, with D unclear. The germline gives CDR1 SGHRS, CDR2 YFSETQ. This CDR3 contains 12 residues. The germline V and J ends were trimmed by 0 bases and 5 bases, with 6 bases remaining between them. CDR3 in DNA: TGCGCCAGCAGCTTGGATCCTCACGAGCAGTACTTC. Protein product: CASSLDPHEQYF. The variable domain in full, with the rest retrieved from reference TRBV5-1 and TRBJ2-7, is KAGVTQTPRYLIKTRGQQVTLSCSPISGHRSVSWYQQTPGQGLQFLFEYFSETQRNKGNFPGRFSGRQFSNSRSEMNVSTLELGDSALYLCASSLDPHEQYFGPGTRLTVT.

The rearrangement joins TRBV6-5 to TRBJ2-7; tentatively, D is TRBD2 (7 bases). Trimming removed 6 bases from V and 2 bases from J, with 17 bases in between. CDR1 is MNHEY and CDR2 is SVGAGI in the germline V gene. The CDR3 loop spans 15 amino acids. The CDR3 coding sequence is TGTGCCAGCAGCGCCGCGGGGGCCGACGCCTACGAGCAGTACTTC. Its protein product is CASSAAGADAYEQYF.

The chain joins TRBV5-1 to TRBJ1-4; unclear D gene. CDR1 and CDR2 (germline): SGHRS, YFSETQ. Trimming took off 0 bases at V and 0 bases at J, with 9 bases between the two ends. The CDR3 is 16 amino acids. Here the CDR3 DNA reads TGCGCCAGCAGCTTGGTCGGTAGCCCAACTAATGAAAAACTGTTTTTT. Its protein is CASSLVGSPTNEKLFF. The full variable domain, rest sourced from reference TRBV5-1 and TRBJ1-4, is KAGVTQTPRYLIKTRGQQVTLSCSPISGHRSVSWYQQTPGQGLQFLFEYFSETQRNKGNFPGRFSGRQFSNSRSEMNVSTLELGDSALYLCASSLVGSPTNEKLFFGSGTQLSVL.

The chain has TRBV6-5 and TRBJ1-1; 7 bases map to TRBD1. Germline assignment: CDR1 MNHEY and CDR2 SVGAGI. The CDR3 consists of 16 residues. With 0 bases clipped from V and 1 base from J, the junction kept 5 bases outside the gene matches. The CDR3 coding sequence is TGTGCCAGCAGTTACTCACCGACAGGGCAGAACACTGAAGCTTTCTTT. This codes for CASSYSPTGQNTEAFF.

The V and J genes are TRBV9 and TRBJ2-3; TRBD2 matches 8 bases. V lost 0 bases and J lost 4; bases outside the gene matches: 7. The CDR3 is 16 residues long. Germline assignment: CDR1 SGDLS and CDR2 YYNGEE. Written as DNA, the CDR3 is TGTGCCAGCAGCGTAGCTAACGGGGGGGCATCAGATACGCAGTATTTT. Translated, it gives CASSVANGGASDTQYF.

The rearrangement uses TRBV6-6 and TRBJ1-6; 8 bases line up with TRBD1. V gave up 5 bases and J gave up 11 bases; unmatched junction bases: 11. Looked up from germline, CDR1 is MNHNY and CDR2 is SVGAGI (reference sequence). The CDR3 length is 15 residues. The CDR3 DNA sequence: TGTGCCAGCAGTCTCCGGAACAGGGGGGGGGCACCCCTCCACTTT. Amino acid sequence: CASSLRNRGGAPLHF.

The rearrangement joins TRBV27 to TRBJ1-2; D gene uncertain. CDR1 is MNHEY, CDR2 SMNVEV, per germline (reference sequence). Trimming shortened V by 5 bases and J by 5 bases, and 12 bases separated the two germline ends. This CDR3 is 13 amino acids long. The CDR3 nucleotides are TGTGCCAGCAGTCCCACGGGGTGGTATGGCTACACCTTC. Protein sequence: CASSPTGWYGYTF.

The CDR3 region has the DNA TGTGCCAGCAGGTCCGGTCGGGGGATCTACGAGCAGTACTTC. Amino acid sequence: CASRSGRGIYEQYF. This rearrangement joins TRBV28 to TRBJ2-7; D perhaps matches TRBD2 (6 bases). The CDR3 has 14 residues. Per the germline V gene, CDR1 is MDHEN and CDR2 is SYDVKM. Trimming pared 6 bases from V and 3 bases from J, leaving 15 bases between.

The V gene is TRBV11-2, the J gene TRBJ2-7; D may be TRBD2 (5 bases). This CDR3 has 15 amino acids. The V end was cut by 5 bases, the J end by 0 bases, with 14 bases between. CDR1 SGHAT and CDR2 FQNNGV come from the germline V gene. CDR3 DNA: TGTGCCAGCAGCCTGGGCAGCGGTAGCTCCTACGAGCAGTACTTC. Amino acids: CASSLGSGSSYEQYF.

On this clone itself: An end of the junction does not agree with germline; a read error may underlie this. The CDR3 DNA sequence: TGTGCCAGCAGCCCCTCGGGGGTAGCAGGCAATCAGCACCAGCATTTT. As protein: CASSPSGVAGNQHQHF. This chain uses TRBV4-2 with TRBJ1-5, with D possibly matching TRBD1 (5 bases). The CDR3 contains 16 residues. Germline V CDR1 and CDR2: LGHNA, YNFKEQ.

As regards this clone: The germline gene is not matched at one end of the junction; a read error may be the cause. The identical CDR3 is also encoded by other nucleotide sequences in the sample. This rearrangement joins TRBV4-3 to TRBJ1-6, with D uncertain. This CDR3 is 17 amino acids long. Germline CDR1 reads LGHNA; CDR2 reads YSLEER. The CDR3 DNA reads as TGCGCCAGCAGCCAAGAGGTCTCTGAGGCCTATAATTCACCCCTACACTTT. Amino acid sequence: CASSQEVSEAYNSPLHF.

J is TRBJ2-7 and V is TRBV11-3; D not resolved. Trimming took 3 bases from V and 2 from J, leaving 5 bases between them. The CDR3 has 12 amino acids. In germline, CDR1 is SGHNT, CDR2 YENEEA. The CDR3 spells CASSLSTYEQYF. The CDR3 DNA sequence: TGTGCCAGCAGCTTGAGTACCTACGAGCAGTACTTC.

The chain employs TRBV6-4 and TRBJ2-3; 14 bases are a match to TRBD2. CDR3 length: 16 amino acids. The germline gives CDR1 MRHNA, CDR2 SNTAGT. With 0 bases clipped from V and 4 bases from J, the junction kept 0 bases outside the gene matches. The CDR3 sequence is CASSDSTSGGADTQYF. CDR3 DNA sequence: TGTGCCAGCAGTGACTCGACTAGCGGGGGGGCAGATACGCAGTATTTT.

The chain couples TRBV11-3 to TRBJ1-1; 11 nucleotides align to TRBD1. CDR1 is SGHNT and CDR2 is YENEEA in the germline V gene. This CDR3 has 15 amino acids. Unmatched junction bases numbered 4, after V lost 3 bases and J lost 4 bases. CDR3 DNA sequence: TGTGCCAGCAGCTTGGGACAGGGGGTGGGCACTGAAGCTTTCTTT. Protein: CASSLGQGVGTEAFF.

CDR3 sequence reads: CASRTGGTTGELFF. CDR3 in DNA: TGTGCCAGCAGGACAGGGGGCACCACCGGGGAGCTGTTTTTT. The chain links TRBV28 to TRBJ2-2; 10 nucleotides align to TRBD1. CDR3 length: 14 residues. CDR1 and CDR2 from the germline V gene are MDHEN and SYDVKM. After removal of 6 bases from V and 4 bases from J, the junction contained 2 bases not matched to a gene.

The chain combines TRBV18 with TRBJ1-1; 7 bases agree with TRBD1. CDR3 length: 18 residues. Germline loops: CDR1 KGHSH, CDR2 LQKENI. Trimming took 3 bases from V and 3 from J; bases not matched to a gene: 16. The CDR3 DNA reads TGTGCCAGCTCACCTGAGATCCACATAGGGGGCTGGGACACTGAAGCTTTCTTT. Amino acids: CASSPEIHIGGWDTEAFF.

The chain recombines TRBV28 with TRBJ1-6; D ambiguous. CDR1 MDHEN and CDR2 SYDVKM come from the germline V gene. V lost 6 bases and J 8 bases, leaving 11 bases between the germline ends. CDR3 length equals 13 residues. CDR3 protein: CASSLDGDSPLHF. CDR3 coding DNA: TGTGCCAGCAGCCTCGACGGAGATTCACCCCTCCACTTT. The whole variable domain, remainder taken from reference TRBV28 and TRBJ1-6, is DVKVTQSSRYLVKRTGEKVFLECVQDMDHENMFWYRQDPGLGLRLIYFSYDVKMKEKGDIPEGYSVSREKKERFSLILESASTNQTSMYLCASSLDGDSPLHFGNGTRLTVT.